This T cell receptor beta chain derives from a study of blood T cell repertoires in COVID-19 (dated by TCRdb to between 2020 and 2021). About the full investigation: The collaborator samples originated in the United States, Italy and Spain and spanned the acute and convalescent phases of COVID-19. Deeply sampled blood TCRbeta repertoires from subjects exposed to, actively infected with, or recovered from COVID-19 were included in the dataset. The sample metadata nearly always contained a de-identified subject ID, COVID-19 status, age in years and sex. The samples were drawn from two sources: the first 160 participants of the ongoing ImmuneRACE study, and 1,254 subjects contributed by 6 global collaborators. HLA class I and class II types, where available, came from metadata supplied by the sample provider rather than from assay-based typing. The material from the prospective study consisted of cDNA or gDNA derived from T cells, B-cell-depleted T cells, or PBMCs. The repertoires were made available in a free public database intended to serve as a resource for research on the immune response to SARS-CoV-2.

Each collaborating institution followed its own protocols to collect whole blood in K2EDTA tubes. Collaborator samples were shipped for TCRbeta analysis as frozen whole blood, isolated PBMCs, or DNA extracted from either sample type. As to this clone: It has no known antigen specificity. Within one base of it there is no much larger clone, and no base qualities were kept.

TCRbeta CDR3 regions were amplified from genomic DNA by means of the immunoSEQ Assay, a bias-controlled multiplex PCR. As for the authors' bioinformatics: The number of nucleated cells in each sample was estimated by amplification of reference gene primers within the assay. To quantify the absolute abundance of each unique TCRbeta CDR3 rearrangement, sequence reads were collapsed and filtered. For each sample, productive Simpson clonality was calculated as the square root of Simpson's diversity index over productive rearrangements. The source is immuneACCESS, and TCRdb retained only in-frame sequences with V and J called. Part of the clones is not carried over; for the studies checked, unresolved V genes explain less than half of this, and the remainder is unexplained. V and J calls and clone size are as listed in that table; D and trimming were resolved from the DNA. The sample table lists more than 95,000 clones, approximately 91% of them with a count of one. Roughly 5% of the sample rests with the top ten.

The full study reports these points: The quantity of clinical and demographic metadata differed by source and by participant and was supplied without curation.

Sequences LGHDT (CDR1) and YNNKEL (CDR2) are obtained from the germline V gene (reference sequence). The CDR3, from cysteine to phenylalanine, totals 12 residues. Just CDR3 DNA is preserved here, 36 bases in frame from base 1. V sheds 1 base and J sheds 14 bases, leaving 14 bases between their ends. The clonotype was recovered from a human donor in a cohort sampled during active COVID-19. The receptor chain draws on TRBV3-1 (or the pseudogene TRBV3-2) and TRBJ2-5; TRBD2 is a weak D gene call, 6 bases matching. The sample was peripheral blood. The nucleotides are TGTGCCAGCAGCCAAGGGGAGGTTAGGCAATACTTC. Its product reads: CASSQGEVRQYF.